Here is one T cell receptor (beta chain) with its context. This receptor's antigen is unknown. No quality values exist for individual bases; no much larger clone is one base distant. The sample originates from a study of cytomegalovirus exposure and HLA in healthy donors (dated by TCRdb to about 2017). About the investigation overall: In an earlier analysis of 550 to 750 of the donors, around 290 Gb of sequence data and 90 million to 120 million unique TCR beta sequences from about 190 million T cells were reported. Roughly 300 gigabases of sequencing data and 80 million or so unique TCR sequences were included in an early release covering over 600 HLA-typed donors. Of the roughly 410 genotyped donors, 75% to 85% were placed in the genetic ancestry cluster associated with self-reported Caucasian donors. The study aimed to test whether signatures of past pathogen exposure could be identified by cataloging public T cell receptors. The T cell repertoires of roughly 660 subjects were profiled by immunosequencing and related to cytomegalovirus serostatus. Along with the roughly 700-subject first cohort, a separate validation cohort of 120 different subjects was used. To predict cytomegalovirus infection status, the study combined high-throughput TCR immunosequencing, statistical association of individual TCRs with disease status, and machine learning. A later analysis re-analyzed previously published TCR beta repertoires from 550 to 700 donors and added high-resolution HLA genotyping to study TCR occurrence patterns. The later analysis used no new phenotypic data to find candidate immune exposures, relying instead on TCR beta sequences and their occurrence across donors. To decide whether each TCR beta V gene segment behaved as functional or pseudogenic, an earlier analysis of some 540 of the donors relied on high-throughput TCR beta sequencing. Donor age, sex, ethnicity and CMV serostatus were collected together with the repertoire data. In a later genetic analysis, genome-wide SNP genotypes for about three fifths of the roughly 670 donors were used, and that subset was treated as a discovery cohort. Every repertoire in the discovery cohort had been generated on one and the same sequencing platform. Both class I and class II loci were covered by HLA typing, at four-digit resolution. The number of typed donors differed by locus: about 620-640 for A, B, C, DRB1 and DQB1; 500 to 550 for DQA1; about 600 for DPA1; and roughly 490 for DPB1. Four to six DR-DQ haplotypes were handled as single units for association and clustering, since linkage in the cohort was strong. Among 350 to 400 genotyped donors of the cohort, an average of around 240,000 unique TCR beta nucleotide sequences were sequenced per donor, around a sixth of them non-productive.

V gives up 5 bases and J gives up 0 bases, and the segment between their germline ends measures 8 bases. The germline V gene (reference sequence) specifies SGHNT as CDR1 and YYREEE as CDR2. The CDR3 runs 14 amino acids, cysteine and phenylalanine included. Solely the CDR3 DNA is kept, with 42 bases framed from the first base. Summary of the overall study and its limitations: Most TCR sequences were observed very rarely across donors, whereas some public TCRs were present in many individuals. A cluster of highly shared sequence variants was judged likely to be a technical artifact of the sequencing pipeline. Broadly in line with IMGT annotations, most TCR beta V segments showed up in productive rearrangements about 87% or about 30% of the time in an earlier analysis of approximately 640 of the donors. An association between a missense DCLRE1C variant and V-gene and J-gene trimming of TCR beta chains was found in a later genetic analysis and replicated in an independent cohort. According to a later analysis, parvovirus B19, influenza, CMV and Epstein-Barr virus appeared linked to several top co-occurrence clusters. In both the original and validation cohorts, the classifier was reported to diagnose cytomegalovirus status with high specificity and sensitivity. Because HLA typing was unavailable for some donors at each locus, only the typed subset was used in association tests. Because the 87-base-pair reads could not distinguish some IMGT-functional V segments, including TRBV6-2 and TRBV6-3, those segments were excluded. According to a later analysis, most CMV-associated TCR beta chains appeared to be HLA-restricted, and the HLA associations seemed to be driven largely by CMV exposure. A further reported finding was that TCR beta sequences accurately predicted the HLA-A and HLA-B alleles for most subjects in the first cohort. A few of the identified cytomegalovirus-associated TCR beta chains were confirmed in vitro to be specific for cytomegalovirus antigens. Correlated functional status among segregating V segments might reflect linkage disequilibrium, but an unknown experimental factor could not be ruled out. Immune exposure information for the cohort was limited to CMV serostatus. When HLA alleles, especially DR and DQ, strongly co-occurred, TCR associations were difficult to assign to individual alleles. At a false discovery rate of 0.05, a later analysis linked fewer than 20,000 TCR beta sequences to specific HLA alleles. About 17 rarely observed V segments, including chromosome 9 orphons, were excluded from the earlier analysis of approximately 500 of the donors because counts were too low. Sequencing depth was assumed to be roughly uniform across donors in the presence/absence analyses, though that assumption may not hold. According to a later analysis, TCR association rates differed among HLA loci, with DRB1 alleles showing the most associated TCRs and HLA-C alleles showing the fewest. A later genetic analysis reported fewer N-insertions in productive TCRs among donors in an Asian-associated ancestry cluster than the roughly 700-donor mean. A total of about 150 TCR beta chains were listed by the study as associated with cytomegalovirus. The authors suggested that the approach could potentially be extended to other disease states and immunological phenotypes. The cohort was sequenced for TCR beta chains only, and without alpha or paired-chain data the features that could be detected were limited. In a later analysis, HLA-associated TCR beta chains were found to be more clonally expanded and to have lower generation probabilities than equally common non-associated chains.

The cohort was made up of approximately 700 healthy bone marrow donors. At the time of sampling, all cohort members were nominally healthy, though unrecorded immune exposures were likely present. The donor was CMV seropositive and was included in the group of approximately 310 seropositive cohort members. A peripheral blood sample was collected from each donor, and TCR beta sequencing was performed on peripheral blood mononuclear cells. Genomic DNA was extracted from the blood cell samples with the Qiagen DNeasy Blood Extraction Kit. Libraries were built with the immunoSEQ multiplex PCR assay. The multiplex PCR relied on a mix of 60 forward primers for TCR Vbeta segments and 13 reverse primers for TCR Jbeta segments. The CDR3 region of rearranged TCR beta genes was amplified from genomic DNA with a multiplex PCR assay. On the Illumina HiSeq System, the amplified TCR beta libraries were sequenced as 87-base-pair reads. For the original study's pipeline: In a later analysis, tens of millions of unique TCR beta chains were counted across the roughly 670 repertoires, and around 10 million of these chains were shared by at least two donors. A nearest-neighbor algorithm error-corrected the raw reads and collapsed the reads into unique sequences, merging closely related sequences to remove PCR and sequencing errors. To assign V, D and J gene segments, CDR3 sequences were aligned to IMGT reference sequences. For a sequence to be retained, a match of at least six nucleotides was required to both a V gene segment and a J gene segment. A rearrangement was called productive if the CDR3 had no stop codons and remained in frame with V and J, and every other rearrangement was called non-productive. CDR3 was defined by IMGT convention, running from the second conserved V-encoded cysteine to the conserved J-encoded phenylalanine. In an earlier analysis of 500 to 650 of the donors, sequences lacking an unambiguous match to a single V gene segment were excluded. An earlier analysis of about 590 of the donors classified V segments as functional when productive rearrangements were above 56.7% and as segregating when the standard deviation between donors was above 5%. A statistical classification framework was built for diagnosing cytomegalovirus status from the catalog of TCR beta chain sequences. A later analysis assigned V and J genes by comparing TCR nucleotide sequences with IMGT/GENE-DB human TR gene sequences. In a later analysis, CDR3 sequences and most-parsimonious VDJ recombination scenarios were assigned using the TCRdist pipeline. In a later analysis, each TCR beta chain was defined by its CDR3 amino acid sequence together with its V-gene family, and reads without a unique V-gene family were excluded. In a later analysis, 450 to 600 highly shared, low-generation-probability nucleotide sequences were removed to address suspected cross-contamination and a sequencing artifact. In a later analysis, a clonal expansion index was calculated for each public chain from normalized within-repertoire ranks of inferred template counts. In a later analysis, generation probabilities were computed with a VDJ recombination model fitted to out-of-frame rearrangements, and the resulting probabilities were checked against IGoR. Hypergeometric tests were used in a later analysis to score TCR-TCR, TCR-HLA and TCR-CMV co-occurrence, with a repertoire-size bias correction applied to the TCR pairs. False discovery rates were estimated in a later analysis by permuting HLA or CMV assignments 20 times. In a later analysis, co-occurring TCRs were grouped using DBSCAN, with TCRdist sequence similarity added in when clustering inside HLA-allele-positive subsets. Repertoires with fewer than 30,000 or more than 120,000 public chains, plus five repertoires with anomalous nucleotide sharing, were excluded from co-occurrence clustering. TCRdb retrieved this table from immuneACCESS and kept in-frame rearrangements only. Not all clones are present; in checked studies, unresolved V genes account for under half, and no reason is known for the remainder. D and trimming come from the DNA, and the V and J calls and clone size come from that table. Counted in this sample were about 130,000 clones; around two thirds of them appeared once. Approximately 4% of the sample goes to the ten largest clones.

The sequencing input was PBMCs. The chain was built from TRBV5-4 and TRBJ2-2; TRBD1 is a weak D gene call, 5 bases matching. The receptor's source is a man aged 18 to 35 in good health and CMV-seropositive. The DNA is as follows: TGTGCCAGCAGGCCGACAGCGAACACCGGGGAGCTGTTTTTT. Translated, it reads CASRPTANTGELFF.